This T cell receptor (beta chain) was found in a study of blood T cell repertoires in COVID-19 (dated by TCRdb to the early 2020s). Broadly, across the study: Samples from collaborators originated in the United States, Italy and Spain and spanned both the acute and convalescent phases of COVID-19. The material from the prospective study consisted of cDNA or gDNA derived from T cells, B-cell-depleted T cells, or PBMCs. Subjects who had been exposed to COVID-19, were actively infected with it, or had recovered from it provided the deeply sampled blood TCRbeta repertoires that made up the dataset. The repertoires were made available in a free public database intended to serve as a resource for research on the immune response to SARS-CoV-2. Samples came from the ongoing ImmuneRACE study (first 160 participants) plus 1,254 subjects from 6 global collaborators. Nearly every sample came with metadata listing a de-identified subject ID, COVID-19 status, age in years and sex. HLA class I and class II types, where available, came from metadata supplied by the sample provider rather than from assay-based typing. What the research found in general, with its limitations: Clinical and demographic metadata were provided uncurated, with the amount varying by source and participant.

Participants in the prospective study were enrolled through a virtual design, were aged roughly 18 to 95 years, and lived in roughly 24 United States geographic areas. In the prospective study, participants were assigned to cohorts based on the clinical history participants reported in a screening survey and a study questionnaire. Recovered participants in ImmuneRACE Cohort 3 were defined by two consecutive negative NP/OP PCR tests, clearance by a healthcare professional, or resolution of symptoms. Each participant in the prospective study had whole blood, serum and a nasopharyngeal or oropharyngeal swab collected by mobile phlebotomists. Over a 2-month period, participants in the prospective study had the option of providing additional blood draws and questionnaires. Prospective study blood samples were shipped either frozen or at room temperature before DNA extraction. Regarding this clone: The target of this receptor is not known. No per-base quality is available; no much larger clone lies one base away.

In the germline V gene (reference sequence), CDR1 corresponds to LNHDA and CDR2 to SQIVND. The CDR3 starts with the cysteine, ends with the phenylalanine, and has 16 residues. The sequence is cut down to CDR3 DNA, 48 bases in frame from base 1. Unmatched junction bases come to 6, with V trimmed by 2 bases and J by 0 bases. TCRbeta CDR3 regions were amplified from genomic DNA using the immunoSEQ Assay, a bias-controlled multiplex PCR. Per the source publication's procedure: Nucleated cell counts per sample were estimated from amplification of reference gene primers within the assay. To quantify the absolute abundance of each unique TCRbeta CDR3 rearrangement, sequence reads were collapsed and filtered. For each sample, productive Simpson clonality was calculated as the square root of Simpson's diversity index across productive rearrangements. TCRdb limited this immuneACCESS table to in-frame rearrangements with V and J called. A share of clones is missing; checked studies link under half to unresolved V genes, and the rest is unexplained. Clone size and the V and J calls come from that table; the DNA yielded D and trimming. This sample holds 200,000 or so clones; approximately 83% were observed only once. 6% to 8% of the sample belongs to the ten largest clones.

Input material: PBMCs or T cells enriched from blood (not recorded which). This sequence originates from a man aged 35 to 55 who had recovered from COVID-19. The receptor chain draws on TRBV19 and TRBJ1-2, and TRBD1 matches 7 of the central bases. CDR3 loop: CASSISGTVANYGYTF. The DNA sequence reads TGTGCCAGTAGTATATCCGGGACAGTAGCTAACTATGGCTACACCTTC.